The clone carrying this T cell receptor (beta chain) was seen ten or more times. What it binds is unknown. Assay: immunoSEQ multiplex PCR; the TCRdb copy retains only in-frame clones and omits some. The sample gives over 45,000 clones, none seen only once, and the top ten clones hold about 2.2%. The data are from a study of T cells after posttransplantation cyclophosphamide. V was clipped by 10 bases and J by 4 bases; unmatched bases: 14. The CDR3 consists of 15 residues. Per germline, CDR1 MNHNS and CDR2 SASEGT. Whole-study results and caveats: TRB overlap between skin or GI tissue T cells and blood was limited.

The sequencing sample was made of PBMCs. The gene calls are TRBV6-1 and TRBJ2-7, with 9 positions matching TRBD1. This clonotype was sampled from a man aged 35-49 years in good health, CMV-negative, and a related stem cell transplant donor. The CDR3 coding sequence is TGTGCCACGCTCTACTTCCGACAGGGGGGGTACGAGCAGTACTTC. This sequence encodes CATLYFRQGGYEQYF.